These 2 T cell receptor beta chains originate from one sample sequenced in a study of blood T cell repertoires in COVID-19. Assay used: immunoSEQ multiplex PCR; TCRdb lists only in-frame clones, some missing. The table has about 300,000 clones, under 90% seen once. Specimen: PBMCs or T cells enriched from blood (not recorded which). Receptor source: a woman between 45 and 65 years old who had been exposed to COVID-19.

This chain joins TRBV27 and TRBJ2-3, with D maybe TRBD2 (6 bases). The V gene lost 6 bases and the J gene lost 2 bases, with 9 bases spanning the gap. This CDR3 comprises 13 residues. Germline-derived CDR1 and CDR2 are MNHEY and SMNVEV (reference sequence). The CDR3 coding sequence is TGTGCCAGCAGCGGGGGTGTCACAGATACGCAGTATTTT. Translating it yields CASSGGVTDTQYF.

The gene calls are TRBV18 and TRBJ1-4; 12 bases are a match to TRBD1. V lost 6 bases and J lost 7; bases outside the gene matches: 3. This CDR3 has 14 amino acids. CDR1 KGHSH and CDR2 LQKENI come from the germline V gene. CDR3 sequence: CASSPGQGAEKLFF. The CDR3 DNA reads TGTGCCAGCTCGCCGGGACAGGGGGCTGAAAAACTGTTTTTT.